These 21 T cell receptor beta chains originate from one sample sequenced in a study of blood T cell repertoires in COVID-19. Method: immunoSEQ multiplex PCR; TCRdb's copy keeps in-frame clones and lacks some. The table includes 300,000 to 400,000 clones, about 86% detected once. Sequenced sample: PBMCs or T cells enriched from blood (not recorded which). These receptors came from a woman in her 40s with acute COVID-19.

This sequence joins TRBV3-1 (or the pseudogene TRBV3-2) and TRBJ1-1; 8 nucleotides align to TRBD1. There are 18 residues in the CDR3. The ends lost 2 bases at V and 8 bases at J; junction bases unmatched: 19. Germline V lookup: CDR1 LGHDT, CDR2 YNNKEL (reference sequence). This CDR3 reads CASSQYSGRGLRRWEAFF. CDR3 nucleotide sequence: TGTGCCAGCAGCCAATACAGTGGCAGGGGGCTCCGTCGCTGGGAAGCTTTCTTT.

The chain carries TRBV7-2 and TRBJ2-2; a possible D gene is TRBD2 (6 bases). The germline V and J ends were trimmed by 1 base and 2 bases, with 8 bases remaining between them. Germline CDR1 reads SGHTA; CDR2 reads FQGNSA. This CDR3 has 15 amino acids. CDR3 residues: CASSLGGANTGELFF. As DNA, the CDR3 is TGTGCCAGCAGCTTAGGCGGGGCCAACACCGGGGAGCTGTTTTTT.

This chain links TRBV7-2 with TRBJ2-3; D is possibly TRBD2 (6 bases). Germline V gives CDR1 SGHTA, CDR2 FQGNSA. The CDR3 loop spans 15 amino acids. V was pared by 6 bases and J by 0 bases, with 13 bases between. CDR3 in amino acids: CASRNGGTSTDTQYF. CDR3 coding DNA: TGTGCCAGCAGAAACGGAGGGACTAGCACAGATACGCAGTATTTT.

The J gene is TRBJ1-4, the V gene TRBV5-4; 10 bases are shared with TRBD1. The CDR3 extends over 16 amino acids. Germline V gives CDR1 SGHNT, CDR2 YYREEE (reference sequence). J was trimmed by 7 bases and V by 3 bases; bases with no gene match: 9. The CDR3, as DNA: TGTGCCAGCAGCTCTAGGACAGGGGGGTTAAGTGAAAAACTGTTTTTT. It is translated as CASSSRTGGLSEKLFF.

V and J are TRBV19 and TRBJ2-1, with TRBD2 identical over 11 bases. This CDR3 is built from 22 residues. CDR1 LNHDA and CDR2 SQIVND come from the germline V gene (reference sequence). Trimming cost V 1 base and J 0 bases; bases outside gene matches: 17. DNA for the CDR3: TGTGCCAGTAGTATAGTCCCGTGGGCGCTAGCGGGGGGCCAGAGCTCCTACAATGAGCAGTTCTTC. Translated: CASSIVPWALAGGQSSYNEQFF.

This chain uses TRBV28 with TRBJ1-1; D possibly corresponds to TRBD1 (6 bases). From germline, CDR1 is MDHEN and CDR2 SYDVKM. The CDR3 covers 12 residues. V dropped 7 bases and J dropped 11 bases, with 17 bases sitting between them. The CDR3 protein is CASTVGGKRAFF. CDR3 coding DNA: TGTGCCAGCACCGTAGGGGGAAAGCGGGCTTTCTTT.

The chain couples TRBV7-9 to TRBJ1-5; D may be TRBD1 (5 bases). V lost 3 bases and J 3 bases, leaving 18 bases between the germline ends. This CDR3 contains 17 residues. Germline CDR1 is SEHNR and CDR2 is FQNEAQ (reference sequence). In nucleotides, the CDR3 is TGTGCCAGCAGCTTTTTCCAGGGAGGATCCTTCAATCAGCCCCAGCATTTT. Translation: CASSFFQGGSFNQPQHF.

This clone has just a few counts. This rearrangement joins TRBV12-3 or TRBV12-4 to TRBJ1-6; D gene uncertain. Trimming stripped 3 bases from V and 10 bases from J, with 10 bases between. The CDR3 is 13 amino acids. The CDR3 is CASSLGGESPLHF. CDR3 in DNA: TGTGCCAGCAGTTTGGGTGGAGAGTCACCCCTCCACTTT.

The gene calls are TRBV18 and TRBJ2-2, with 10 bases lining up with TRBD1. V trimming: 4 bases; J trimming: 4 bases; junction bases outside the gene matches: 3. The V gene's germline CDR1 is KGHSH and CDR2 LQKENI. The CDR3 length is 15 residues. The CDR3 is CASSRQGAGTGELFF. CDR3 nucleotides: TGTGCCAGCTCACGACAGGGGGCCGGCACCGGGGAGCTGTTTTTT.

The genes are TRBV20-1 and TRBJ1-1; no firm D call. Trimming took 3 bases from V and 2 from J, leaving 13 bases between them. CDR1 is DFQATT, CDR2 SNEGSKA, per germline (reference sequence). CDR3 length: 14 residues. As DNA, the CDR3 is TGCAGTGCTAGTAGCGCGTATGGAAACACTGAAGCTTTCTTT. Its protein product is CSASSAYGNTEAFF.

The chain links TRBV7-3 to TRBJ2-7; 10 bases are shared with TRBD1. The CDR3 totals 17 residues. CDR1 and CDR2 (germline): SGHTA, FQGTGA. With V trimmed by 6 bases and J by 1 base, 12 bases remained unmatched. CDR3 amino acids: CASSRARGQGKSYEQYF. The DNA of the CDR3 is TGTGCCAGCAGTCGAGCCCGGGGACAGGGGAAGTCCTACGAGCAGTACTTC.

V gene TRBV2 combines with J gene TRBJ1-2; no clear D. CDR3 length: 15 residues. Between the trimmed V and J ends, which lost 2 bases and 5 bases, there was a span of 15 bases. Germline V gene lookup returns CDR1 SNHLY and CDR2 FYNNEI. CDR3 sequence reads: CASSESRVFGYGYTF. The CDR3 DNA follows: TGTGCCAGCAGTGAATCGCGGGTTTTCGGATATGGCTACACCTTC.

The rearrangement links TRBV5-8 to TRBJ1-2; D is possibly TRBD1 (6 bases). CDR1 and CDR2 (germline): SGHTS, YDEGEE. V was trimmed by 4 bases and J by 7 bases, leaving 11 bases between them. There are 12 residues in the CDR3. CDR3 in amino acids: CASSETGLGYTF. The CDR3 DNA follows: TGTGCCAGCAGCGAGACAGGCCTTGGCTACACCTTC.

In nucleotides, the CDR3 is TGTGCCAGCTCACCAGCAGGCTCCCAGGGGGAGTTCTTC. Translating gives CASSPAGSQGEFF. The V gene is TRBV18, the J gene TRBJ2-1; the match to TRBD1 covers 7 bases. The CDR3 is made up of 13 amino acids. CDR1 is KGHSH and CDR2 is LQKENI in the germline V gene. The J segment lost 14 bases and the V segment lost 2 bases, leaving 9 bases of the junction unmatched.

The V call is TRBV4-1, the J call TRBJ2-1, with 7 bases aligning to TRBD2. The trim removed 4 bases at V and 1 base at J, leaving 1 base unmatched. The CDR3 extends over 14 amino acids. From germline, CDR1 is MGHRA and CDR2 YSYEKL. Here the CDR3 reads CASSRGGSYNEQFF. CDR3 DNA sequence: TGCGCCAGCAGCCGCGGGGGTTCCTACAATGAGCAGTTCTTC.

With respect to this clone: This sample also contains other DNA sequences that code for the same CDR3. The chain carries TRBV5-1 and TRBJ2-1; 9 nucleotides match TRBD2. The CDR3 has 15 amino acids. Germline V CDR1 and CDR2: SGHRS, YFSETQ. The V segment lost 3 bases and the J segment 4 bases; nucleotides outside the gene matches: 5. The CDR3 nucleotides are TGCGCCAGCAGCTCCAGCGGGGGGAGTTACAATGAGCAGTTCTTC. Its translation is CASSSSGGSYNEQFF.

The chain links TRBV27 to TRBJ1-2; 7 nucleotides line up with TRBD1. From germline, CDR1 is MNHEY and CDR2 SMNVEV (reference sequence). This CDR3 spans 12 amino acids. V shed 10 bases and J 4 bases; nucleotides not matched to a gene: 6. Here the CDR3 reads CATGRGSYGYTF. CDR3 DNA: TGTGCCACCGGCAGGGGGTCCTATGGCTACACCTTC.

Turning to this clone: The identical CDR3 is also encoded by other nucleotide sequences in the sample. The chain links TRBV18 to TRBJ2-1; the match to TRBD1 covers 11 bases. CDR1 is KGHSH, CDR2 LQKENI, per germline. After removal of 3 bases from V and 4 bases from J, the junction contained 2 bases not matched to a gene. The CDR3 spans 15 residues. The CDR3 DNA reads as TGTGCCAGCTCACCCGGGACAGGGGGTTACAATGAGCAGTTCTTC. Residues: CASSPGTGGYNEQFF.

The gene calls are TRBV5-1 and TRBJ2-3, with 7 bases matching TRBD2. Trimming took 8 bases from V and 4 from J; bases not matched to a gene: 7. From germline, CDR1 is SGHRS and CDR2 YFSETQ. This CDR3 has 13 amino acids. As DNA, the CDR3 is TGCGCCAGTAGACGAGGGAGGGCAGATACGCAGTATTTT. This codes for CASRRGRADTQYF. The variable domain in full, completed from reference TRBV5-1 and TRBJ2-3, reads KAGVTQTPRYLIKTRGQQVTLSCSPISGHRSVSWYQQTPGQGLQFLFEYFSETQRNKGNFPGRFSGRQFSNSRSEMNVSTLELGDSALYLCASRRGRADTQYFGPGTRLTVL.

The chain employs TRBV5-5 and TRBJ1-4; D may be TRBD1 (5 bases). The germline V gene encodes CDR1 SGHKS and CDR2 YYEKEE (reference sequence). Trimming pared 0 bases from V and 8 bases from J, leaving 14 bases between. The CDR3 loop spans 15 amino acids. The chain's CDR3 is CASSLAPAGREKLFF. The CDR3 nucleotides are TGTGCCAGCAGCTTGGCCCCAGCAGGGAGGGAAAAACTGTTTTTT.

CDR3 protein: CASSSSRLAGTGRYF. Written as DNA, the CDR3 is TGTGCCAGCAGCTCCTCCAGACTAGCGGGGACGGGACGGTACTTC. The chain carries TRBV6-5 and TRBJ2-7; TRBD2 matches 11 bases. Trimming removed 6 bases from V and 12 bases from J; junction bases left unmatched: 16. The CDR3 covers 15 residues. Germline CDR1 MNHEY, CDR2 SVGAGI.